In this sample, the clone carrying this TCR beta chain turned up once. This CDR3 is also generated by other DNA sequences in the sample. This specimen belongs to a study of shared clonotypes between healthy human individuals. Unmatched junction bases numbered 3, after V lost 0 bases and J lost 5 bases. CDR3 size: 15 residues. Germline assignment: CDR1 MNHEY and CDR2 SVGAGI. The table came from immunoSEQ multiplex PCR; TCRdb's copy has only in-frame clones and leaves some out. The sample lists roughly 2.6 million clones, approximately 90% occurring once. The chain is built from TRBV6-5 and TRBJ1-1; 10 nucleotides line up with TRBD1. Sequenced: naive CD4+ T cells sorted from blood. Subset described: CD45RA+ positively selected. This receptor was taken from a man aged 18 to 29 in good health. As DNA, the CDR3 is TGTGCCAGCAGTTACTCGGGACAGGGGAGGACTGAAGCTTTCTTT. It codes for CASSYSGQGRTEAFF.